The TCR beta chain described here comes from a study of OX40 agonist ivuxolimab in advanced cancers. The CDR3 contains 15 residues. Germline-derived CDR1 and CDR2 are LNHNV and YYDKDF (reference sequence). Trimming removed 3 bases at V and 0 bases at J, with 12 bases between. Repertoires were generated with immunoSEQ multiplex PCR, while TCRdb's copy carries only in-frame clones and drops some. Of tens of thousands of clones in the sample, about 85% were seen once. The sample holds a few counts of this clone. The chain carries TRBV15 and TRBJ2-7; no definite D call. This clonotype was obtained from an adult with an advanced solid tumor such as melanoma, head and neck, liver or kidney cancer. Specimen: CD4+ or CD8+ T cells sorted from blood, collected in a trial of the OX40 agonist ivuxolimab. The DNA for the CDR3 is TGTGCCACCAGCAGGGACGGTCCGAGCTCCTACGAGCAGTACTTC. This translates into CATSRDGPSSYEQYF.